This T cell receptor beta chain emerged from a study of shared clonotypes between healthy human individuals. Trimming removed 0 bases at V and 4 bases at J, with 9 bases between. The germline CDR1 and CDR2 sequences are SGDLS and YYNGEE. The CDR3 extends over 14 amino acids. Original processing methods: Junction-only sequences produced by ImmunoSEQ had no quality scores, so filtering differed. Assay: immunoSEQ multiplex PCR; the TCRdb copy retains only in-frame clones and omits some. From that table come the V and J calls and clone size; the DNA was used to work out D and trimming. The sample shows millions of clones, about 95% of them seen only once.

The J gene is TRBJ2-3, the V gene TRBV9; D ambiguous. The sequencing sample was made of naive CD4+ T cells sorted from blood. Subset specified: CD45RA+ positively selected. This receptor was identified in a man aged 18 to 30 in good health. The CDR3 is CASSVAQWADTQYF. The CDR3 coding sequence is TGTGCCAGCAGCGTAGCCCAGTGGGCAGATACGCAGTATTTT. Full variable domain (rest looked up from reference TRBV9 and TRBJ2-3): DSGVTQTPKHLITATGQRVTLRCSPRSGDLSVYWYQQSLDQGLQFLIQYYNGEERAKGNILERFSAQQFPDLHSELNLSSLELGDSALYFCASSVAQWADTQYFGPGTRLTVL.